This T cell receptor (beta chain) was obtained from a study of T cell responses to AZD1222 COVID-19 vaccine. Study-wide results and limits: Baseline antibody screening turned up just a handful of seropositive AZD1222 recipients. Without day 14 samples, only post-peak T cell repertoires were studied. Most donors were white British, females outnumbered males, and clonal diversity was possibly underestimated. Two AZD1222 administrations were followed by greater Spike-specific TCR breadth and depth.

Notes on this clone: What it recognizes is unknown.

Sequencing used immunoSEQ multiplex PCR; TCRdb keeps in-frame clones, though not all of them. Altogether under 200,000 clones are present, roughly nine tenths being singletons, with the ten largest covering 3.6%. Trimming took off 0 bases at V and 2 bases at J, with 12 bases between the two ends. Germline V gene sequence: CDR1 SGHRS, CDR2 YFSETQ. The CDR3 has 16 amino acids. The TCR sequence derives from an adult who received the MenACWY meningococcal vaccine as a control. The gene calls are TRBV5-1 and TRBJ1-5; weak D call: TRBD1 (5 bases). Sequencing used peripheral blood, obtained 28 days after the second dose of the MenACWY control vaccine. The CDR3 sequence is CASSLGTGVGNQPQHF. In DNA, the CDR3 is TGCGCCAGCAGCTTGGGGACGGGGGTTGGCAATCAGCCCCAGCATTTT.